The 29 T cell receptor beta chains listed next were all sequenced from one sample in a study of CD8+ T cells in alopecia areata. As the sequencing template, cDNA was produced by extracting RNA and reverse transcribing it. Clones were sequenced by immunoSEQ multiplex PCR, and TCRdb holds only the in-frame ones, with some missing. The top ten hold roughly 16% of the sample, which has approximately 140,000 clones, approximately 87% seen once. This sample comprised CD8+ T cells sorted from blood, obtained at week 0. All receptors derive from a human donor with alopecia areata.

This clone was found once. J is TRBJ2-7 and V is TRBV19; no reliable D call. CDR1 LNHDA and CDR2 SQIVND come from the germline V gene (reference sequence). This CDR3 spans 14 amino acids. Trimming removed 3 bases at V and 3 bases at J, with 12 bases between. CDR3 DNA sequence: TGTGCCAGTAGTATCACGGCAGAAGGCTACGAGCAGTACTTC. Protein product: CASSITAEGYEQYF.

The chain employs TRBV9 and TRBJ2-7, with 8 positions matching TRBD2. Germline CDR1 is SGDLS and CDR2 is YYNGEE. The CDR3 sequence is 15 residues long. The ends lost 2 bases at V and 0 bases at J; junction bases unmatched: 4. The CDR3, as DNA: TGTGCCAGCAGCGTTACGGGAGGGCCCTCCTACGAGCAGTACTTC. It codes for CASSVTGGPSYEQYF.

This clone has a single count. The chain carries TRBV6-6 and TRBJ2-7; either TRBD1 or TRBD2 may supply D (5 bases each). Germline CDR1 MNHNY, CDR2 SVGAGI (reference sequence). Between the trimmed V and J ends, which lost 7 bases and 5 bases, there was a span of 15 bases. The CDR3 runs 13 residues. The CDR3 reads CASTPGMGDEQYF. The CDR3 bases are TGTGCCAGCACCCCCGGGATGGGGGACGAGCAGTACTTC.

The chain is built from TRBV19 and TRBJ2-1; D gene unclear. Germline CDR1 is LNHDA and CDR2 is SQIVND (reference sequence). This CDR3 has 15 residues. V was shortened by 5 bases and J by 0 bases, with 11 bases between the two germline ends. The CDR3 coding sequence is TGTGCCAGTAGTTTCTACAGTACCTCCTACAATGAGCAGTTCTTC. It codes for CASSFYSTSYNEQFF.

Turning to this clone: At one end, the junction sequence differs from germline, possibly due to a read error. The V and J genes are TRBV11-2 and TRBJ2-7, with a weak D call TRBD1 (5 bases). The germline CDR1 and CDR2 sequences are SGHAT and FQNNGV. This CDR3 comprises 11 residues. Here the CDR3 reads CASSLGDSWDF. CDR3 coding DNA: TGTGCCAGCAGCTTGGGTGACAGTTGGGACTTC.

The gene calls are TRBV4-1 and TRBJ1-1; TRBD1 matches 9 bases. CDR1 MGHRA and CDR2 YSYEKL come from the germline V gene. V lost 4 bases and J lost 4; bases outside the gene matches: 7. There are 15 residues in the CDR3. CDR3 in DNA: TGCGCCAGCAGCCTTAGAAGGACAGGGGTCACTGAAGCTTTCTTT. Protein product: CASSLRRTGVTEAFF.

The chain carries TRBV6-1 and TRBJ2-7, with a possible D match to TRBD1 (6 bases). CDR3 length equals 16 residues. Germline V lookup: CDR1 MNHNS, CDR2 SASEGT. Between the trimmed V and J ends, which lost 3 bases and 4 bases, there was a span of 19 bases. The CDR3 bases are TGTGCCAGCAGTGAGTACGGGACACCCAAGGGTTACGAGCAGTACTTC. This codes for CASSEYGTPKGYEQYF.

V is TRBV29-1 and J is TRBJ2-2; D possibly corresponds to TRBD1 (6 bases). Germline V lookup: CDR1 SQVTM, CDR2 ANQGSEA. CDR3 size: 16 residues. Trimming removed 0 bases from V and 6 bases from J, with 17 bases in between. As DNA, the CDR3 is TGCAGCGTTGAAGATCATAGCAGGGGTAGGGCCGGGGAGCTGTTTTTT. It translates to CSVEDHSRGRAGELFF.

A single count supports this clone. CDR3 region: CASSFSGGIYNEQFF. The CDR3 nucleotides are TGTGCCAGCAGCTTTAGCGGGGGGATCTACAATGAGCAGTTCTTC. This rearrangement joins TRBV7-9 to TRBJ2-1; TRBD2 aligns across 10 bases. CDR1 and CDR2 from the germline V gene are SEHNR and FQNEAQ (reference sequence). Unmatched junction bases numbered 2, after V lost 3 bases and J lost 3 bases. The CDR3 consists of 15 residues.

The chain recombines TRBV25-1 with TRBJ2-1; the D is unclear. The CDR3 length is 11 residues. The V gene lost 6 bases and the J gene lost 7 bases, with 7 bases spanning the gap. Germline V CDR1 and CDR2: MGHDK, SYGVNS. DNA of the CDR3: TGTGCCAGCAGGTTCGGAAATGAGCAGTTCTTC. Amino acid sequence: CASRFGNEQFF.

The chain recombines TRBV7-6 with TRBJ2-7; 7 nucleotides agree with TRBD1. The CDR3 has 14 residues. J lost 2 bases, V lost 1 base, and 2 bases had no gene match. The germline gives CDR1 SGHVS, CDR2 FNYEAQ. The CDR3 nucleotides are TGTGCCAGCAGCTTAGAGGGGGCACCCTACGAGCAGTACTTC. Translated, it gives CASSLEGAPYEQYF.

This chain joins TRBV27 and TRBJ1-2, with 9 bases matching TRBD1. Looked up from germline, CDR1 is MNHEY and CDR2 is SMNVEV (reference sequence). J lost 6 bases, V lost 4 bases, and 6 bases had no gene match. CDR3 length: 14 amino acids. CDR3 sequence (DNA): TGTGCCAGCAGTTCCACAGGGGGCGCGAATGGCTACACCTTC. This codes for CASSSTGGANGYTF.

CDR3 residues: CSVEMAGGRYNEQFF. The DNA for the CDR3 is TGCAGCGTTGAAATGGCGGGGGGGCGGTACAATGAGCAGTTCTTC. The chain has TRBV29-1 and TRBJ2-1, with TRBD2 identical over 9 bases. The CDR3 covers 15 residues. V lost 2 bases and J lost 4; bases outside the gene matches: 6. Per the germline V gene, CDR1 is SQVTM and CDR2 is ANQGSEA.

This clone was recorded only once. V and J are TRBV5-6 and TRBJ2-1; either TRBD1 or TRBD2 may fit D (5 bases each). Trimming removed 4 bases from V and 14 bases from J, with 19 bases in between. CDR3 size: 13 residues. In germline, CDR1 is SGHDT, CDR2 YYEEEE. The CDR3 protein is CASSQGTFTVEFF. The DNA of the CDR3 is TGTGCCAGCAGCCAAGGGACGTTCACCGTAGAGTTCTTC.

The sample holds one count of this clone. The chain couples TRBV29-1 to TRBJ2-1, with 7 nucleotides matching TRBD1. CDR1 and CDR2 (germline): SQVTM, ANQGSEA. The CDR3 has 13 amino acids. V trimming: 4 bases; J trimming: 5 bases; junction bases outside the gene matches: 5. CDR3 residues: CSVVGTVNNEQFF. The DNA for the CDR3 is TGCAGCGTTGTTGGGACAGTAAACAATGAGCAGTTCTTC.

The V and J genes are TRBV2 and TRBJ2-1; D unresolved. V shed 3 bases and J shed 6 bases, with 12 bases lying between them. The CDR3 extends over 14 amino acids. Germline values: CDR1 SNHLY, CDR2 FYNNEI. The CDR3 region is CASSDQSSSNEQFF. The DNA of the CDR3 is TGTGCCAGCAGTGATCAGAGTAGTTCCAATGAGCAGTTCTTC.

This rearrangement joins TRBV6-5 to TRBJ2-7; 7 positions agree with TRBD2. Germline CDR1 reads MNHEY; CDR2 reads SVGAGI. V shed 2 bases and J 8 bases; nucleotides not matched to a gene: 9. The CDR3 covers 14 residues. The CDR3 spells CASSYRREREQQYF. The CDR3 nucleotides read TGTGCCAGCAGTTACCGGCGGGAGAGGGAGCAGCAGTACTTC.

The chain combines TRBV14 with TRBJ2-4, with D possibly matching TRBD2 (7 bases). Germline CDR1 reads SGHDN; CDR2 reads FVKESK. The CDR3 has 13 amino acids. Trimming cost V 6 bases and J 9 bases, with 15 bases left between them. CDR3 residues: CASSAGADGIQYF. CDR3 coding DNA: TGTGCCAGCAGTGCGGGGGCGGATGGCATTCAGTACTTC.

This chain joins TRBV13 and TRBJ2-1; 11 bases line up with TRBD2. CDR3 length equals 17 residues. The germline CDR1 and CDR2 sequences are PRHDT and FYEKMQ (reference sequence). The V segment lost 4 bases and the J segment 4 bases; nucleotides outside the gene matches: 9. CDR3: CASSSNPSGGRYNEQFF. The CDR3 nucleotides are TGTGCCAGCAGCTCAAATCCTAGCGGGGGGAGATACAATGAGCAGTTCTTC. Full variable domain (rest looked up from reference TRBV13 and TRBJ2-1): AAGVIQSPRHLIKEKRETATLKCYPIPRHDTVYWYQQGPGQDPQFLISFYEKMQSDKGSIPDRFSAQQFSDYHSELNMSSLELGDSALYFCASSSNPSGGRYNEQFFGPGTRLTVL.

As for this clone: The junction does not match germline at one end; this may be a read error. The chain has TRBV5-8 and TRBJ2-3; the match to TRBD2 covers 9 bases. This CDR3 contains 16 residues. Germline-derived CDR1 and CDR2 are SGHTS and YDEGEE. CDR3 in DNA: TGTGCCAGCAACTTGGAGGTAGCGGGGGGCACAGATACGCAGTATTTT. Its protein is CASNLEVAGGTDTQYF.

V is TRBV19 and J is TRBJ2-1; weak D call: TRBD2 (6 bases). Germline values: CDR1 LNHDA, CDR2 SQIVND (reference sequence). V shed 1 base and J shed 2 bases, with 9 bases lying between them. The CDR3 is made up of 15 amino acids. CDR3 bases: TGTGCCAGTAGTATAGGGACGGGGGCCTACAATGAGCAGTTCTTC. Protein sequence: CASSIGTGAYNEQFF.

The chain carries TRBV7-9 and TRBJ2-7; D gene unclear. Per germline, CDR1 SEHNR and CDR2 FQNEAQ (reference sequence). V was shortened by 3 bases and J by 4 bases, with 10 bases between the two germline ends. This CDR3 is 13 amino acids long. CDR3 coding DNA: TGTGCCAGCAGCTTTGACGGGTCATACGAGCAGTACTTC. Translation gives CASSFDGSYEQYF.

This clone occurred a few times. The chain has TRBV7-9 and TRBJ2-5, with D maybe TRBD1 (5 bases). The CDR3 extends over 13 amino acids. The germline V gene has CDR1 SEHNR and CDR2 FQNEAQ (reference sequence). With 4 bases removed from V and 3 bases from J, the gap between germline ends came to 9 bases. The CDR3: CASSSPREETQYF. The CDR3 DNA reads as TGTGCCAGCAGCTCACCCAGGGAAGAGACCCAGTACTTC.

The chain has TRBV7-2 and TRBJ2-7; 8 bases are a match to TRBD2. CDR3 size: 15 residues. V lost 5 bases to trimming and J lost 0 bases; unmatched junction nucleotides: 6. The germline gives CDR1 SGHTA, CDR2 FQGNSA. The CDR3 DNA is TGTGCCAGCAGCCGGGGTAGCGGGGCCTCCTACGAGCAGTACTTC. It specifies CASSRGSGASYEQYF.

V gene TRBV11-2 combines with J gene TRBJ2-7; possibly TRBD1 for D (6 bases). V lost 1 base and J lost 4, with 14 bases in between. This CDR3 is 15 amino acids long. Germline-derived CDR1 and CDR2 are SGHAT and FQNNGV. In nucleotides, the CDR3 is TGTGCCAGCAGCTTAGGGCCAGGGGCTGGTTACGAGCAGTACTTC. The encoded protein is CASSLGPGAGYEQYF.

The CDR3 here is CASSPFSPGTGYSYEQYF. In DNA, the CDR3 is TGTGCCAGCTCACCTTTCTCCCCCGGGACAGGGTATAGCTACGAGCAGTACTTC. V usage is TRBV18 and J usage is TRBJ2-7; 9 bases align to TRBD1. The CDR3 has 18 amino acids. Germline-derived CDR1 and CDR2 are KGHSH and LQKENI. The junction had 15 bases not matched to a gene; V was cut back by 3 bases and J by 3 bases.

J is TRBJ2-7 and V is TRBV11-2; 7 nucleotides match TRBD1. Germline lookup yields CDR1 SGHAT and CDR2 FQNNGV. V shed 5 bases and J 0 bases; nucleotides not matched to a gene: 13. This CDR3 region has 17 residues. The CDR3 loop reads CASSQQPWDSSSYEQYF. The DNA of the CDR3 is TGTGCCAGCAGCCAACAGCCCTGGGACAGCAGCTCCTACGAGCAGTACTTC.

The rearrangement uses TRBV5-4 and TRBJ1-1; a weak D match, TRBD1 (5 bases). The CDR3 has 16 amino acids. V was trimmed by 1 base and J by 1 base, leaving 14 bases between them. CDR1 is SGHNT, CDR2 YYREEE, per germline (reference sequence). CDR3 bases: TGTGCCAGCAGCTTGTCTCCGGGACGCAAGAACACTGAAGCTTTCTTT. Amino acids: CASSLSPGRKNTEAFF.

This clone was counted only a few times. The chain carries TRBV4-1 and TRBJ2-1; 7 bases align to TRBD1. V was pared by 2 bases and J by 3 bases, with 7 bases of the junction left unmatched. Germline CDR1 MGHRA, CDR2 YSYEKL. The CDR3 is 16 residues long. CDR3 sequence (DNA): TGCGCCAGCAGCCAACCCGACAGGGACGTCTACAATGAGCAGTTCTTC. Translating it yields CASSQPDRDVYNEQFF.